This T cell receptor (beta chain) emerged from a study of T cells in Graves' hyperthyroidism and ophthalmopathy. Study-level findings and limits: Ophthalmopathy was told apart from stable hyperthyroidism by a 13 V-J model. Blood also carried most thyroid clonotypes expanded above 0.001.

This clonotype was seen repeatedly, ten times or more. Its specificity is not known. V lost 3 bases, J lost 0 bases, and 5 bases lay in between. This CDR3 region has 13 residues. CDR1 and CDR2 from the germline V gene are KGHSH and LQKENI. Amplified regions were TCR beta CDR3 sequences from RNA transcripts. HTBI primers were employed in a first-round RT-PCR of the TCR CDR3. One entry per CDR3 protein, called by TCRdb with MiXCR from the multiplex PCR reads. The sample records over 500,000 distinct CDR3 sequences, approximately 17% being singletons. Sequenced: blood. J is TRBJ1-1 and V is TRBV18; D not certain. The receptor was isolated from a woman younger than 35 with Graves' ophthalmopathy. CDR3 DNA sequence: TGTGCCAGCTCACCCGGTCTGAACACTGAAGCTTTCTTT. Encoded protein: CASSPGLNTEAFF.